The present TCR beta chain was sequenced within a study of blood T cells in healthy people across ages. Combining a sample-barcoded 5' primer with a J-beta primer mix, a second PCR ran for roughly 6 to 12 cycles. A single record per CDR3 protein comes from TCRdb applying MiXCR to the 5' RACE reads. Among roughly 730,000 distinct CDR3 sequences listed, roughly three fifths were seen once. CDR1 is SQVTM, CDR2 ANQGSEA, per germline. Trimming cost V 6 bases and J 4 bases, with 19 bases left between them. The CDR3 totals 15 residues. Points from the study as a whole: A strong correlation was seen between TCR beta diversity and naive T cell percentage. Because sorting was not performed, PBMCs prevented conclusive naive versus antigen-experienced comparison.

On this clonotype itself: As yet, its antigen is unknown.

The material sequenced was blood. This receptor was obtained from a man between 40 and 49 years old in good health. This chain links TRBV29-1 with TRBJ2-1; D might be TRBD2 (5 bases). Here the CDR3 DNA reads TGCAGCGTGGTTGAGGTCCGCAGGAGGTACAATGAGCAGTTCTTC. This sequence encodes CSVVEVRRRYNEQFF.